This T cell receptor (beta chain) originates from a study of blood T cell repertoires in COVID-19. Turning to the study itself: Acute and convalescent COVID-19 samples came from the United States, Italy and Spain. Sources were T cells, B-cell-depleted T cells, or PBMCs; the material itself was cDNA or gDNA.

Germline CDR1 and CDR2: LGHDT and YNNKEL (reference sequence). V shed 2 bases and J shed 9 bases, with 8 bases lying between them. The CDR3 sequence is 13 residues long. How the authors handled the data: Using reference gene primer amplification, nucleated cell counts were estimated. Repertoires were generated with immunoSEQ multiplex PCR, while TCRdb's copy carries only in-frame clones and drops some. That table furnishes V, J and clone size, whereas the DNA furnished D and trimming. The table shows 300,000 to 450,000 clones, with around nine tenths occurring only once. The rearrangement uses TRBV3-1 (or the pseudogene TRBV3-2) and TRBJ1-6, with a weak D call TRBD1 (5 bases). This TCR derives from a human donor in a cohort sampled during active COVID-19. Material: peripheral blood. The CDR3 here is CASSQNRFSPLHF. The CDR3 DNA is TGTGCCAGCAGCCAAAACAGGTTTTCACCCCTCCACTTT.